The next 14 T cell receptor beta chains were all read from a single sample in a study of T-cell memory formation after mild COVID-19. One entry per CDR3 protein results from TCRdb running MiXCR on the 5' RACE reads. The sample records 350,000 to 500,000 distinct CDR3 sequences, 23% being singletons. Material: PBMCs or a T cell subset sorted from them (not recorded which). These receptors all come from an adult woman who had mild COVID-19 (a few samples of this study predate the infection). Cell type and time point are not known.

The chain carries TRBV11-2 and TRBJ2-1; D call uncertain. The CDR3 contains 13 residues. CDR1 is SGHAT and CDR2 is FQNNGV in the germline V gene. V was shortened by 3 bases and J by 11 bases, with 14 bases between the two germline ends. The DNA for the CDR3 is TGTGCCAGCAGCTTGGATTACTGGTTACAGCAGTTCTTC. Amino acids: CASSLDYWLQQFF.

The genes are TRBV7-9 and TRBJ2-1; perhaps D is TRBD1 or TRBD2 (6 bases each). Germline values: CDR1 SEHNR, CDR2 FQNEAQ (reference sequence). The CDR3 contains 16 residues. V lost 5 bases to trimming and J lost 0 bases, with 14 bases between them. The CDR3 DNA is TGTGCCAGCAGCCCACAGGGACTCATCTCCTACAATGAGCAGTTCTTC. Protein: CASSPQGLISYNEQFF.

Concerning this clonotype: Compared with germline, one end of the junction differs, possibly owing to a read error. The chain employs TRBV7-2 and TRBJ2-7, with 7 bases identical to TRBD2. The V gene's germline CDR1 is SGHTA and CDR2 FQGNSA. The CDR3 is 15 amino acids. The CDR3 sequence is CASGLGPTSSNEQYF. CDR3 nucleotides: TGTGCCAGCGGACTGGGGCCGACTAGCTCCAACGAGCAGTACTTC.

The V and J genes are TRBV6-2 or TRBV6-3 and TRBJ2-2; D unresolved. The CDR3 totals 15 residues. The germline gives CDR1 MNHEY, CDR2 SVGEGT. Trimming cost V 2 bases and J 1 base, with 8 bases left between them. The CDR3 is CASSYGSKNTGELFF. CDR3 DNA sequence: TGTGCCAGCAGTTACGGTAGCAAGAACACCGGGGAGCTGTTTTTT.

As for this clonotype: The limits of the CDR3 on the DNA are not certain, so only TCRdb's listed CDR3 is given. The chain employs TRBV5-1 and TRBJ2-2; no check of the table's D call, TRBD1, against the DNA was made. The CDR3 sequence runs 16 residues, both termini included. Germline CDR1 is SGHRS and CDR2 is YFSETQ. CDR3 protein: CASSSTAGISGELFFF.

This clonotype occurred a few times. In DNA, the CDR3 is TGTGCCAGCAGCCCCCGATCCTCGTGGATAGATACGCAGTATTTT. Translation gives CASSPRSSWIDTQYF. This chain joins TRBV12-3 or TRBV12-4 and TRBJ2-3; D is uncertain. V lost 6 bases to trimming and J lost 5 bases, with 18 bases between them. This CDR3 region has 15 residues.

The CDR3 here is CASSYRPGDEGNQPQHF. For the CDR3, the DNA is TGCGCCAGCAGCTACCGCCCGGGGGACGAAGGCAATCAGCCCCAGCATTTT. This chain uses TRBV5-1 with TRBJ1-5, with D maybe TRBD1 (5 bases). The V gene's germline CDR1 is SGHRS and CDR2 YFSETQ. The CDR3 extends over 17 amino acids. The V end lost 3 bases, the J end lost 2 bases, and 18 bases lay between the germline ends. The whole variable domain, remainder taken from reference TRBV5-1 and TRBJ1-5, is KAGVTQTPRYLIKTRGQQVTLSCSPISGHRSVSWYQQTPGQGLQFLFEYFSETQRNKGNFPGRFSGRQFSNSRSEMNVSTLELGDSALYLCASSYRPGDEGNQPQHFGDGTRLSIL.

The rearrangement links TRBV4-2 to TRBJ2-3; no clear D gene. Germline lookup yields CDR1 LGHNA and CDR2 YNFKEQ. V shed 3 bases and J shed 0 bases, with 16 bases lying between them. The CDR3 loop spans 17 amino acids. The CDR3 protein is CASSQTQERLSTDTQYF. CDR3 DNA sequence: TGTGCCAGCAGCCAGACTCAGGAACGACTTAGCACAGATACGCAGTATTTT.

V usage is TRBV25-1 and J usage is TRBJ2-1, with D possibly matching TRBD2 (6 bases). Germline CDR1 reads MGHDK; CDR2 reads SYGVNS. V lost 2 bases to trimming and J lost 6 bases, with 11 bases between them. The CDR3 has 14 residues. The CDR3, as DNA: TGTGCCAGCAGTGAACTAGGAGGGACCAATGAGCAGTTCTTC. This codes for CASSELGGTNEQFF.

CDR3 nucleotide sequence: TGTGCCAGCAGCGACCCCCGGGACAGGTCTAAAATAGCCTACAATGAGCAGTTCTTC. Translated, it gives CASSDPRDRSKIAYNEQFF. V and J are TRBV9 and TRBJ2-1; 8 positions match TRBD1. The junction had 16 bases not matched to a gene; V was cut back by 3 bases and J by 2 bases. The CDR3 is 19 residues long. The germline CDR1 and CDR2 sequences are SGDLS and YYNGEE.

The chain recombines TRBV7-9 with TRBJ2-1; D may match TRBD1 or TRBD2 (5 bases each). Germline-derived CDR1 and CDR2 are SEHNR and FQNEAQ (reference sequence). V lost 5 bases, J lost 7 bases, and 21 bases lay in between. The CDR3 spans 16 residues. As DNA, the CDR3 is TGTGCCAGCAGCAACCTAGCACCGGGAAGGGGAAATGAGCAGTTCTTC. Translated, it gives CASSNLAPGRGNEQFF.

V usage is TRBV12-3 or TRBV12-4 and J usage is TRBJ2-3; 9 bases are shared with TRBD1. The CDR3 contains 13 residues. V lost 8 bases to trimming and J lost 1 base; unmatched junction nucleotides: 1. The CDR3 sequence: CASRTGGTDTQYF. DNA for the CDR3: TGTGCCAGCCGGACAGGGGGCACAGATACGCAGTATTTT.

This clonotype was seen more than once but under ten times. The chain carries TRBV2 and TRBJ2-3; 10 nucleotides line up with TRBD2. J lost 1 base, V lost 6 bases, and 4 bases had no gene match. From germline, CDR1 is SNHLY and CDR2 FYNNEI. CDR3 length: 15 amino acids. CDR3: CASRGGTSGTDTQYF. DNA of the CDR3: TGTGCCAGCAGAGGAGGGACTAGCGGCACAGATACGCAGTATTTT. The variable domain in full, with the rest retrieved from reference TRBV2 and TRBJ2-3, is EPEVTQTPSHQVTQMGQEVILRCVPISNHLYFYWYRQILGQKVEFLVSFYNNEISEKSEIFDDQFSVERPDGSNFTLKIRSTKLEDSAMYFCASRGGTSGTDTQYFGPGTRLTVL.

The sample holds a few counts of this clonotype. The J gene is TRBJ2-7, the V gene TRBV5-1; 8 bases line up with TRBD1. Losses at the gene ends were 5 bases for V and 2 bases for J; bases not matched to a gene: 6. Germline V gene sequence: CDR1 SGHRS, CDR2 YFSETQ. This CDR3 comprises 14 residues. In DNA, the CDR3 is TGCGCCAGCAGTACACAGGGGGAGGCCTACGAGCAGTACTTC. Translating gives CASSTQGEAYEQYF.